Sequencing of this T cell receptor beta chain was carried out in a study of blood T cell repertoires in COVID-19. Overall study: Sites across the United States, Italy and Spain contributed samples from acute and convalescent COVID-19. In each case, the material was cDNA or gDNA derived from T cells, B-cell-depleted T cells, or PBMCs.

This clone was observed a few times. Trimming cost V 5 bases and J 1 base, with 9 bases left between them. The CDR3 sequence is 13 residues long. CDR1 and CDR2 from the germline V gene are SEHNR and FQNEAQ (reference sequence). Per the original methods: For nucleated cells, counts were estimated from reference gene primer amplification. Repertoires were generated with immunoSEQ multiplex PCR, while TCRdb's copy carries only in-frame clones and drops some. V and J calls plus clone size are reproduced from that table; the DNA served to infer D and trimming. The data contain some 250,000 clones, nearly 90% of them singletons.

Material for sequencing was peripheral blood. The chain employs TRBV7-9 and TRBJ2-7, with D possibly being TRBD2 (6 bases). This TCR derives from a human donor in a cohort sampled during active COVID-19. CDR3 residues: CASSRGKSYEQYF. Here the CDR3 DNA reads TGTGCCAGCAGCCGGGGGAAGTCCTACGAGCAGTACTTC. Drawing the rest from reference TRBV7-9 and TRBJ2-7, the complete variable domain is DTGVSQNPRHKITKRGQNVTFRCDPISEHNRLYWYRQTLGQGPEFLTYFQNEAQLEKSRLLSDRFSAERPKGSFSTLEIQRTEQGDSAMYLCASSRGKSYEQYFGPGTRLTVT.